This is a list of T cell receptor beta chains from one sample in a study of T cells in Graves' hyperthyroidism and ophthalmopathy. TCRdb analysed the multiplex PCR reads with MiXCR anew, one entry per CDR3 protein. The sample contains under 400,000 distinct CDR3 sequences, 15% to 19% of which appear only once. Sample: blood. The origin of the receptors is a woman aged 18-29 years with Graves' hyperthyroidism that later progressed to Graves' ophthalmopathy. Each CDR3 is given with its conserved first and last residue. A D gene is named only where the DNA matches it firmly. Not all rows give a size; the values are once, few, many and, for expanded clones, a class.

v_call	j_call	clone_size	d_call	cdr3_nt	cdr3_aa
TRBV28	TRBJ2-5	many	NA	TGTGCCAGCAGTTCTCCCTCGTTGGGCCGAGAGACCCAGTACTTC	CASSSPSLGRETQYF
TRBV5-1	TRBJ2-3	few	NA	TGCGCCAGCAGCTTGGGAGGGGCTGGCGCAGATACGCAGTATTTT	CASSLGGAGADTQYF
TRBV28	TRBJ2-2	many	NA	TGTGCCAGCAGCTTGATCTCCCACACCGGGGAGCTGTTTTTT	CASSLISHTGELFF
TRBV27	TRBJ2-5	NA	NA	TGTGCCAGCACCCTCCGCCAGGGGCAAGAGACCCAGTACTTC	CASTLRQGQETQYF
TRBV12-3/TRBV12-4	TRBJ2-1	NA	TRBD1	TGTGCCAGCAGTCCCCGACAGGGCCTTTACAATGAGCAGTTCTTC	CASSPRQGLYNEQFF
TRBV28	TRBJ1-5	many	TRBD1	TGTGCCAGTAGGGGGGACAGGGAGGGCAATCAGCCCCAGCATTTT	CASRGDREGNQPQHF
TRBV7-9	TRBJ1-1	NA	NA	TGTGCCAGCATCACCACTGAAGCTTTCTTT	CASITTEAFF
TRBV9	TRBJ2-7	few	NA	TGTGCCAGCAGCGTAAGGGATGGGGACGAGCAGTACTTC	CASSVRDGDEQYF
TRBV5-1	TRBJ1-5	NA	NA	TGCGCCAGCCCGGCATCTCAACGGGGGGCTCAGCCCCAGCATTTT	CASPASQRGAQPQHF
TRBV7-2	TRBJ2-1	many	TRBD2	TGTGCCAGCAGCTTACTAGCGGGAGGGTTGAATGAGCAGTTCTTC	CASSLLAGGLNEQFF
TRBV7-2	TRBJ2-5	many	TRBD2	TGTGCCAGCAGAAGCGGGAGGGGGGGGGCGACCCAGTACTTC	CASRSGRGGATQYF
TRBV28	TRBJ2-3	many	NA	TGTGCCAGCAGTTCGGCGAGGGGTAGCACAGATACGCAGTATTTT	CASSSARGSTDTQYF
TRBV5-1	TRBJ1-3	many	NA	TGCGCCAGCAGCTTTGGGGATTTTGGAAACACCATATATTTT	CASSFGDFGNTIYF
TRBV28	TRBJ2-1	many	TRBD2	TGTGCCAGTAGAGGACTAGCTATCTACAATGAGCAGTTCTTC	CASRGLAIYNEQFF